Sequencing of this TCR beta chain was carried out in a study of blood T cell repertoires in COVID-19. With respect to this clone: Different DNA sequences within this sample yield the same CDR3.

Trimming pared 3 bases from V and 1 base from J, leaving 6 bases between. The CDR3 contains 13 residues. Authors' analysis steps: Reference gene primer amplification in the assay estimated nucleated cell counts. Assay used: immunoSEQ multiplex PCR; TCRdb lists only in-frame clones, some missing. V and J calls and clone size are given by that table; D and trimming were obtained from the DNA. In the table there are over 250,000 clones, around 87% of which are singletons. The J gene is TRBJ2-5, the V gene TRBV12-3 or TRBV12-4, with D perhaps TRBD2 (5 bases). This TCR was sampled from a woman in her forties who had recovered from COVID-19. The specimen was peripheral blood. CDR3: CASSFGLQETQYF. CDR3 nucleotide sequence: TGTGCCAGCAGTTTTGGACTCCAAGAGACCCAGTACTTC.